This T cell receptor beta chain was captured in a study of blood T cell repertoires in COVID-19. Generated by immunoSEQ multiplex PCR, the TCRdb table keeps only in-frame clones and is missing some. The repertoire holds 200,000 to 250,000 clones, with roughly 78% as singletons. The V gene lost 0 bases and the J gene lost 4 bases, with 13 bases spanning the gap. The CDR3 contains 15 residues. Germline assignment: CDR1 SGHVS and CDR2 FQNEAQ. The sequenced sample consisted of peripheral blood. The sequence derives from a middle-aged woman with acute or convalescent COVID-19. This rearrangement joins TRBV7-8 to TRBJ2-7, with a possible D match to TRBD1 (6 bases). The CDR3: CASSLAQGHPYEQYF. The CDR3 DNA reads TGTGCCAGCAGCTTAGCCCAGGGACACCCATACGAGCAGTACTTC.